The 18 T cell receptor beta chains below all came from one sample that was sequenced in a study of CD8+CD57+ T cells in acquired aplastic anemia. It was genomic DNA that served as the template for profiling TCR beta VDJ and CDR3. A single record per CDR3 protein comes from TCRdb applying MiXCR to the reads. The sample shows approximately 70,000 distinct CDR3 sequences, less than 65% of them seen only once. The sequenced sample consisted of sorted CD4+, CD8+, or CD8+CD57+ T cells (not recorded which) from PBMCs. The receptors stem from a human donor in good health, serving as a control.

By share of the sample, this clonotype is medium-sized. The rearrangement joins TRBV25-1 to TRBJ2-2; D gene unclear. Trimming stripped 1 base from V and 6 bases from J, with 15 bases between. The CDR3 contains 16 residues. The germline V gene encodes CDR1 MGHDK and CDR2 SYGVNS. The CDR3 here is CASSESGLFFPGELFF. The CDR3 nucleotides are TGTGCCAGCAGTGAATCTGGTCTCTTCTTCCCCGGGGAGCTGTTTTTT. Full variable domain (rest looked up from reference TRBV25-1 and TRBJ2-2): EADIYQTPRYLVIGTGKKITLECSQTMGHDKMYWYQQDPGMELHLIHYSYGVNSTEKGDLSSESTVSRIRTEHFPLTLESARPSHTSQYLCASSESGLFFPGELFFGEGSRLTVL.

V is TRBV7-2 and J is TRBJ1-3; a weak D match, TRBD1 (6 bases). The germline V gene encodes CDR1 SGHTA and CDR2 FQGNSA. The CDR3 has 13 amino acids. The V gene lost 8 bases and the J gene lost 2 bases, with 10 bases spanning the gap. The CDR3 DNA reads as TGTGCCAGCGTCAGGGGCCCTGGAAACACCATATATTTT. Translated, it gives CASVRGPGNTIYF.

This clonotype is judged medium-sized. J is TRBJ2-5 and V is TRBV19, with unresolved D. Trimming cost V 6 bases and J 4 bases, with 6 bases left between them. CDR1 and CDR2 (germline): LNHDA, SQIVND (reference sequence). CDR3 length equals 11 residues. CDR3: CASRTGETQYF. In DNA, the CDR3 is TGTGCCAGTAGGACGGGAGAGACCCAGTACTTC.

The table lists this clonotype with many counts. The V and J genes are TRBV11-2 and TRBJ2-1, with D tentatively TRBD2 (6 bases). The V and J ends lost 5 bases and 8 bases respectively, with 22 bases between them. The V gene's germline CDR1 is SGHAT and CDR2 FQNNGV. The CDR3 is 16 amino acids. The CDR3 region has the DNA TGTGCCAGCAGCCTCGGGGGTACACCCGGACGCGATGAGCAGTTCTTC. This sequence encodes CASSLGGTPGRDEQFF.

This clonotype is medium-sized in the sample. The CDR3 sequence is CASSAPLFGYTF. CDR3 DNA sequence: TGTGCCAGCAGTGCTCCCCTTTTTGGCTACACCTTC. This chain connects TRBV25-1 to TRBJ1-2; D unclear. CDR1 and CDR2 from the germline V gene are MGHDK and SYGVNS. Trimming removed 4 bases from V and 7 bases from J, with 10 bases in between. The CDR3 is made up of 12 amino acids.

The chain carries TRBV2 and TRBJ1-4; no definite D call. V was clipped by 9 bases and J by 4 bases, with 12 bases between them. The CDR3 extends over 13 amino acids. Germline V lookup: CDR1 SNHLY, CDR2 FYNNEI. CDR3 bases: TGTGCCAGTCGCAAGGGCCTTAATGAAAAACTGTTTTTT. Its translation: CASRKGLNEKLFF.

At least ten counts were recorded for this clonotype. The chain carries TRBV4-1 and TRBJ1-2, with 12 nucleotides matching TRBD1. The ends lost 4 bases at V and 4 bases at J; junction bases unmatched: 4. CDR3 size: 15 residues. CDR1 MGHRA and CDR2 YSYEKL come from the germline V gene. The CDR3 bases are TGCGCCAGCAGCCCCCGGGACAGGGGGCCCTATGGCTACACCTTC. Translating it yields CASSPRDRGPYGYTF.

This clonotype was seen repeatedly, ten times or more. The genes are TRBV7-9 and TRBJ2-3; possibly TRBD2 for D (5 bases). Germline-derived CDR1 and CDR2 are SEHNR and FQNEAQ (reference sequence). Trimming stripped 0 bases from V and 1 base from J, with 11 bases between. The CDR3 loop spans 16 amino acids. This CDR3 is CASSLARGTGTDTQYF. The CDR3 coding sequence is TGTGCCAGCAGCTTAGCCCGGGGTACGGGCACAGATACGCAGTATTTT.

The chain is built from TRBV29-1 and TRBJ2-7; 7 bases fit TRBD1. This CDR3 comprises 14 residues. After removal of 4 bases from V and 2 bases from J, the junction contained 8 bases not matched to a gene. Germline CDR1 is SQVTM and CDR2 is ANQGSEA. The CDR3 protein is CSVVGAGTAYEQYF. CDR3 nucleotide sequence: TGCAGCGTTGTGGGAGCCGGGACAGCCTACGAGCAGTACTTC.

This chain links TRBV19 with TRBJ1-5; weak D call: TRBD1 (6 bases). The CDR3 runs 15 residues. Germline V gene lookup returns CDR1 LNHDA and CDR2 SQIVND (reference sequence). The germline V and J ends were trimmed by 2 bases and 5 bases, with 13 bases remaining between them. CDR3 amino acids: CASSITGGLDQPQHF. DNA of the CDR3: TGTGCCAGTAGTATAACGGGGGGGCTTGATCAGCCCCAGCATTTT. Using reference TRBV19 and TRBJ1-5 for the parts outside the CDR3, the full variable domain is DGGITQSPKYLFRKEGQNVTLSCEQNLNHDAMYWYRQDPGQGLRLIYYSQIVNDFQKGDIAEGYSVSREKKESFPLTVTSAQKNPTAFYLCASSITGGLDQPQHFGDGTRLSIL.

This clonotype was observed a single time. The rearrangement links TRBV7-6 to TRBJ2-1; 9 bases are a match to TRBD2. Germline CDR1 SGHVS, CDR2 FNYEAQ. V lost 5 bases to trimming and J lost 4 bases; unmatched junction nucleotides: 6. This CDR3 spans 15 amino acids. CDR3 nucleotides: TGTGCCAGCAGCCAGAGACTAGCGGAATACAATGAGCAGTTCTTC. Protein product: CASSQRLAEYNEQFF.

The V call is TRBV7-3, the J call TRBJ2-7, with 7 bases lining up with TRBD1. V was pared by 1 base and J by 1 base, with 13 bases of the junction left unmatched. Germline V gene data show CDR1 as SGHTA and CDR2 as FQGTGA. This CDR3 has 18 residues. Here the CDR3 DNA reads TGTGCCAGCAGCTTAATGAGTATAGCAGGGGGAAGGTCCTACGAGCAGTACTTC. It is translated as CASSLMSIAGGRSYEQYF.

Ten or more counts support this clonotype. This chain uses TRBV3-1 with TRBJ2-7; TRBD1 matches 8 bases. With V trimmed by 5 bases and J by 7 bases, 4 bases remained unmatched. CDR1 is LGHDT and CDR2 is YNNKEL in the germline V gene (reference sequence). The CDR3 spans 12 residues. The CDR3 DNA sequence: TGTGCCAGCAGCAACCGACAGGGGGAGCAGTACTTC. It specifies CASSNRQGEQYF.

The CDR3 loop is CSVDGPEVGYTF. CDR3 sequence (DNA): TGCAGCGTGGACGGCCCCGAAGTAGGCTACACCTTC. V gene TRBV29-1 combines with J gene TRBJ1-2; D gene unclear. This CDR3 region has 12 residues. Looked up from germline, CDR1 is SQVTM and CDR2 is ANQGSEA. V was clipped by 6 bases and J by 8 bases, with 16 bases between them.

The chain carries TRBV29-1 and TRBJ1-5; maybe TRBD1 (5 bases). The CDR3 length is 12 residues. The V end was cut by 6 bases, the J end by 7 bases, with 13 bases between. Germline V lookup: CDR1 SQVTM, CDR2 ANQGSEA. This chain's CDR3 is CSVGGPQQPQHF. DNA of the CDR3: TGCAGCGTGGGGGGACCCCAACAGCCCCAGCATTTT.

This clonotype appeared many times. The chain recombines TRBV11-3 with TRBJ2-7, with TRBD2 matching over 12 bases. From germline, CDR1 is SGHNT and CDR2 YENEEA. Germline trimming cut 4 bases from V and 0 bases from J; bases unmatched to any gene: 7. The CDR3 totals 17 residues. The CDR3 region has the DNA TGTGCCAGCAGCTCTAGAGGACTAGCGGGATTCTCCTACGAGCAGTACTTC. Its protein product is CASSSRGLAGFSYEQYF.

To note about this clonotype: A junction boundary mismatches the germline segment, possibly from a read error. The V and J genes are TRBV19 and TRBJ2-5, with TRBD2 matching over 7 bases. The CDR3 is made up of 10 amino acids. Per the germline V gene, CDR1 is LNHDA and CDR2 is SQIVND (reference sequence). Here the CDR3 reads CASSIRAGDF. In nucleotides, the CDR3 is TGTGCCAGTAGTATTAGGGCGGGGGACTTC.

This clonotype was observed a few times. This chain connects TRBV20-1 to TRBJ2-7; D gene unclear. Trimming cost V 3 bases and J 3 bases, with 9 bases left between them. CDR1 and CDR2 (germline): DFQATT, SNEGSKA (reference sequence). There are 12 residues in the CDR3. CDR3 nucleotide sequence: TGCAGTGCTAGTGAACAGAGCTACGAGCAGTACTTC. Residues: CSASEQSYEQYF.